The sequence of this TCR beta chain was determined in a study of T cells after yellow fever vaccination. Study-wide context: Libraries from low-cell-number fractions were prepared with the SMART-Seq v4 Ultra Low Input RNA kit. Points from the study as a whole: Primary-vaccination clones mostly resurfaced post-booster (nearly 97% CD4, under 90% CD8). CD4 and CD8 compartments shared a small share of clonotypes, likely from convergent recombination.

A 5'RACE template-switching step, the method used to make TCR cDNA, added a universal primer site and UMIs. In TCRdb, the 5' RACE reads were re-called with MiXCR into one record per CDR3 protein. The data show 250,000 to 300,000 distinct CDR3 sequences, around 5.2% seen once. In this sample, this clonotype turned up many times. Its cognate antigen is unknown. V shed 4 bases and J 3 bases; nucleotides not matched to a gene: 4. The CDR3 contains 14 residues. Germline CDR1 reads ENHRY; CDR2 reads SYGVKD. The input for sequencing was CD4+ T cells sorted from PBMCs, taken on the day of the yellow fever booster vaccination. The chain has TRBV10-3 and TRBJ2-7; 9 bases are shared with TRBD1. This clonotype was sampled from a man younger than 35 who received the YFV17D yellow fever vaccine. CDR3 region: CAISAGQGIYEQYF. The CDR3 coding sequence is TGTGCCATCAGTGCGGGACAGGGCATCTACGAGCAGTACTTC.